The 18 T cell receptor beta chains reported below all come from one sample, sequenced in a study of blood T cell repertoires in COVID-19. Sequencing was performed with immunoSEQ multiplex PCR; in TCRdb, only in-frame clones are kept and a portion is missing. The sample carries fewer than 70,000 clones, roughly 88% recorded once. The sequencing sample was made of peripheral blood. The origin of the receptors is a woman aged 60 to 75 with acute or convalescent COVID-19.

This chain joins TRBV3-1 (or the pseudogene TRBV3-2) and TRBJ1-6, with D possibly TRBD1 on 6 matching bases. V was shortened by 5 bases and J by 8 bases, with 13 bases between the two germline ends. Germline V lookup: CDR1 LGHDT, CDR2 YNNKEL (reference sequence). The CDR3 is 14 residues long. The CDR3 DNA is TGTGCCAGCAGCTTAAAGCCAGGGGATTCACCCCTCCACTTT. Amino acid sequence: CASSLKPGDSPLHF.

This chain uses TRBV7-9 with TRBJ2-2; tentatively, D is TRBD2 (6 bases). The V gene lost 5 bases and the J gene lost 5 bases, with 15 bases spanning the gap. This CDR3 has 15 amino acids. Germline V gives CDR1 SEHNR, CDR2 FQNEAQ (reference sequence). Here the CDR3 DNA reads TGTGCCAGCAGCCCTTGGCAGGCGGGGACCGGGGAGCTGTTTTTT. Its protein is CASSPWQAGTGELFF. The complete variable domain, with remaining parts taken from reference TRBV7-9 and TRBJ2-2, reads DTGVSQNPRHKITKRGQNVTFRCDPISEHNRLYWYRQTLGQGPEFLTYFQNEAQLEKSRLLSDRFSAERPKGSFSTLEIQRTEQGDSAMYLCASSPWQAGTGELFFGEGSRLTVL.

The rearrangement links TRBV2 to TRBJ1-2; D may be TRBD1 (6 bases). The CDR3 is 13 residues long. CDR1 and CDR2 from the germline V gene are SNHLY and FYNNEI. V was shortened by 7 bases and J by 5 bases, with 14 bases between the two germline ends. For the CDR3, the DNA is TGTGCCAGCACCGGACAGCTTGAGTATGGCTACACCTTC. Translation: CASTGQLEYGYTF.

In its sample, this clone was seen once. The CDR3 DNA reads as TGTGCCAGTAGTATCCGAGGGTTCGACAGGGGGGGTAATCAGCCCCAGCATTTT. This codes for CASSIRGFDRGGNQPQHF. The V gene is TRBV19, the J gene TRBJ1-5; 9 nucleotides match TRBD1. Germline-derived CDR1 and CDR2 are LNHDA and SQIVND (reference sequence). The CDR3 extends over 18 amino acids. V dropped 3 bases and J dropped 4; count of bases not matched to a gene: 13.

This chain uses TRBV2 with TRBJ1-3; tentative D call: TRBD1 (6 bases). V was cut by 5 bases and J by 0 bases, with 14 bases left in between. The CDR3 is made up of 16 amino acids. The germline CDR1 and CDR2 sequences are SNHLY and FYNNEI. CDR3 amino acids: CASSQPGTNSGNTIYF. In DNA, the CDR3 is TGTGCCAGCAGTCAGCCCGGGACAAACTCTGGAAACACCATATATTTT.

As DNA, the CDR3 is TGTGCCAGCAGCTTAGAACGTAACAGGGAAGCTTTCTTT. Encoded protein: CASSLERNREAFF. The V and J genes are TRBV11-2 and TRBJ1-1; D is possibly TRBD1 (5 bases). Between the trimmed V and J ends, which lost 0 bases and 8 bases, there was a span of 10 bases. The CDR3 consists of 13 residues. Looked up from germline, CDR1 is SGHAT and CDR2 is FQNNGV. Combining the CDR3 with reference TRBV11-2 and TRBJ1-1 gives the whole variable domain EAGVAQSPRYKIIEKRQSVAFWCNPISGHATLYWYQQILGQGPKLLIQFQNNGVVDDSQLPKDRFSAERLKGVDSTLKIQPAKLEDSAVYLCASSLERNREAFFGQGTRLTVV.

The rearrangement joins TRBV4-1 to TRBJ2-7, with TRBD2 identical over 7 bases. The germline V gene encodes CDR1 MGHRA and CDR2 YSYEKL. There are 15 residues in the CDR3. The trim removed 1 base at V and 3 bases at J, leaving 6 bases unmatched. CDR3 sequence (DNA): TGCGCCAGCAGCCAAGTTTTAGCGGGCCACTACGAGCAGTACTTC. Translated: CASSQVLAGHYEQYF.

The rearrangement uses TRBV5-1 and TRBJ2-3; perhaps TRBD1 as D (5 bases). The CDR3 has 15 amino acids. Trimming took 4 bases from V and 1 from J, leaving 13 bases between them. The germline gives CDR1 SGHRS, CDR2 YFSETQ. CDR3 protein: CASSESGAGTDTQYF. For the CDR3, the DNA is TGCGCCAGCAGCGAGTCTGGGGCTGGCACAGATACGCAGTATTTT. Full variable domain (outside the CDR3, taken from reference TRBV5-1 and TRBJ2-3): KAGVTQTPRYLIKTRGQQVTLSCSPISGHRSVSWYQQTPGQGLQFLFEYFSETQRNKGNFPGRFSGRQFSNSRSEMNVSTLELGDSALYLCASSESGAGTDTQYFGPGTRLTVL.

V usage is TRBV4-2 and J usage is TRBJ2-5, with 9 bases matching TRBD2. Germline V lookup: CDR1 LGHNA, CDR2 YNFKEQ. The CDR3 is 17 amino acids. Trimming took 0 bases from V and 5 from J; bases not matched to a gene: 10. For the CDR3, the DNA is TGTGCCAGCAGCCAAGAATTTAGGCGGGGGGGCCGGGAGACCCAGTACTTC. The encoded protein is CASSQEFRRGGRETQYF.

The chain has TRBV3-1 (or the pseudogene TRBV3-2) and TRBJ1-1; TRBD1 might be the D (6 bases). V was shortened by 1 base and J by 5 bases, with 11 bases between the two germline ends. The CDR3 length is 14 residues. Per germline, CDR1 LGHDT and CDR2 YNNKEL (reference sequence). The CDR3 DNA is TGTGCCAGCAGCCAAGTAGGGGGATGGACTGAAGCTTTCTTT. Translation: CASSQVGGWTEAFF.

The rearrangement links TRBV5-1 to TRBJ2-1; 8 bases fit TRBD2. V lost 4 bases, J lost 6 bases, and 6 bases stayed unmatched. This CDR3 has 14 residues. Germline V gives CDR1 SGHRS, CDR2 YFSETQ. The CDR3 DNA reads TGCGCCAGCAGCACCGGGGGGGAGGCCAATGAGCAGTTCTTC. Translated: CASSTGGEANEQFF.

The CDR3: CASSYPQDRGRHQPQHF. The CDR3 DNA is TGTGCCAGCAGTTACCCTCAGGACAGGGGGCGGCATCAGCCCCAGCATTTT. This rearrangement joins TRBV6-7 to TRBJ1-5, with 11 bases lining up with TRBD1. TRBV6-7 is marked as an open reading frame, function uncertain. V gave up 2 bases and J gave up 5 bases; unmatched junction bases: 8. This CDR3 has 17 amino acids.

The chain combines TRBV6-5 with TRBJ2-7; D is unresolved. CDR3 length equals 13 residues. CDR1 and CDR2 (germline): MNHEY, SVGAGI. V lost 11 bases and J lost 5, with 19 bases in between. This CDR3 is CASSHTGFHEQYF. CDR3 nucleotides: TGTGCCTCCTCACATACCGGGTTCCACGAGCAGTACTTC.

The chain has TRBV6-5 and TRBJ1-5, with 10 bases aligning to TRBD1. CDR3 length: 13 amino acids. V lost 8 bases and J lost 4; bases outside the gene matches: 2. CDR1 and CDR2 (germline): MNHEY, SVGAGI. Written as DNA, the CDR3 is TGTGCCAGCTGGGACAGGGGAAATCAGCCCCAGCATTTT. Protein sequence: CASWDRGNQPQHF.

This rearrangement joins TRBV7-9 to TRBJ1-5; TRBD1 matches at 9 bases. CDR3 length: 17 amino acids. Germline-derived CDR1 and CDR2 are SEHNR and FQNEAQ (reference sequence). V shed 1 base and J 7 bases; nucleotides not matched to a gene: 11. The CDR3 bases are TGTGCCAGCAGCTTAGGGGCCGGGACAGGGATTGACCAGCCCCAGCATTTT. Its protein product is CASSLGAGTGIDQPQHF.

This rearrangement joins TRBV6-2 or TRBV6-3 to TRBJ1-1, with 9 positions matching TRBD1. CDR3 length equals 15 residues. Germline V gives CDR1 MNHEY, CDR2 SVGEGT. V shed 2 bases and J 8 bases; nucleotides not matched to a gene: 9. In DNA form, the CDR3 reads TGTGCCAGCAGTTACCACAGGGGGCCAACTCTAGAAGCTTTCTTT. It yields the protein CASSYHRGPTLEAFF.

The rearrangement links TRBV5-4 to TRBJ1-6, with 8 bases aligning to TRBD1. The CDR3 consists of 16 residues. Germline CDR1 is SGHNT and CDR2 is YYREEE (reference sequence). V lost 4 bases, J lost 7 bases, and 10 bases stayed unmatched. CDR3 in amino acids: CASSLAGGGWNSPLHF. The CDR3 DNA reads as TGTGCCAGCAGCCTTGCAGGGGGCGGTTGGAATTCACCCCTCCACTTT.

The chain joins TRBV19 to TRBJ2-5; 10 bases agree with TRBD1. Looked up from germline, CDR1 is LNHDA and CDR2 is SQIVND (reference sequence). CDR3 length: 16 residues. The trim removed 3 bases at V and 2 bases at J, leaving 6 bases unmatched. The CDR3 sequence is CASSISGTGVQETQYF. As DNA, the CDR3 is TGTGCCAGTAGTATTAGCGGGACAGGGGTGCAAGAGACCCAGTACTTC.